This TCR beta chain was obtained from a study of T cells in Graves' hyperthyroidism and ophthalmopathy. Whole-study context: Blood from the periphery was taken at initial diagnosis, before any treatment.

In its sample, this clonotype was seen many times. Using RNA transcripts as the source, TCR beta CDR3 regions were amplified. Primed by the HTBI set, a first-round RT-PCR was run on the TCR CDR3. TCRdb re-called the multiplex PCR reads through MiXCR, storing one row per CDR3 protein. The sample carries fewer than 450,000 distinct CDR3 sequences, 11% to 15% recorded once. In the ophthalmopathy cohort, Clinical Activity Score was at least 3, NOSPECS grade at least 4, and duration under 3 months. The clonotype originates from a man aged 50 to 59 with Graves' ophthalmopathy. Sequences were obtained from blood.

The CDR3 here is CASSREPGQSYEQFF. In DNA form, the CDR3 reads TGTGCCAGCAGCCGCGAACCGGGACAGTCCTATGAGCAGTTCTTC. The V gene is TRBV3-1, the J gene TRBJ2-1; 7 positions agree with TRBD1. The J segment lost 8 bases and the V segment lost 4 bases, leaving 11 bases of the junction unmatched. The germline V gene has CDR1 LGHDT and CDR2 YNNKEL (reference sequence). This CDR3 contains 15 residues.